This is a list of T cell receptor beta chains from one sample in a study of cytomegalovirus exposure and HLA in healthy donors. TCRdb's table, derived via immunoSEQ multiplex PCR, lists solely in-frame clones and lacks some. This sample's table reports approximately 210,000 clones. Sequencing used PBMCs. The source of these receptors is a woman in her thirties in good health and CMV-seropositive. Both conserved end residues are part of each CDR3. The D gene is left open where the match is weak.

15,TRBV19,TRBJ1-5,TRBD1,CASSRTGKYNQPQHF,TGTGCCAGTAGTCGGACAGGAAAATATAATCAGCCCCAGCATTTT
16,TRBV9,TRBJ1-4,TRBD1,CASSVGPTGEIEKLFF,TGTGCCAGCAGCGTAGGGCCGACAGGGGAGATAGAAAAACTGTTTTTT
14,TRBV25-1,TRBJ2-1,TRBD2,CASRGGSSYNEQFF,TGTGCCAGCAGGGGCGGGAGTTCCTACAATGAGCAGTTCTTC
15,TRBV5-6,TRBJ2-3,NA,CASSLGGAFTDTQYF,TGTGCCAGCAGCTTGGGTGGGGCCTTCACAGATACGCAGTATTTT
12,TRBV10-1,TRBJ1-1,NA,CASSGRGTEAFF,TGCGCCAGCAGCGGGCGGGGCACTGAAGCTTTCTTT
14,TRBV18,TRBJ1-2,NA,CASSPDQASYGYTF,TGTGCCAGCTCACCAGACCAGGCTTCGTATGGCTACACCTTC
14,TRBV4-1,TRBJ2-7,TRBD2,CASSQGLALGEQYF,TGCGCCAGCAGCCAGGGACTAGCGTTGGGCGAGCAGTACTTC
15,TRBV5-1,TRBJ2-3,NA,CASSPGLRSTDTQYF,TGCGCCAGCAGCCCGGGACTTCGTAGCACAGATACGCAGTATTTT
15,TRBV5-4,TRBJ2-7,TRBD2,CASSPGRGGAYEQYF,TGTGCCAGCAGCCCCGGGAGGGGCGGAGCCTACGAGCAGTACTTC
14,TRBV5-4,TRBJ1-1,NA,CASSLAVSSEKAFF,TGTGCCAGCAGCTTGGCCGTAAGTTCCGAGAAAGCTTTCTTT
15,TRBV6-1,TRBJ1-4,NA,CASSDMGQGNEKLFF,TGTGCCAGCAGCGATATGGGGCAGGGGAATGAAAAACTGTTTTTT
13,TRBV28,TRBJ1-6,TRBD1,CASSSGQVSPLHF,TGTGCCAGCAGTTCGGGACAGGTTTCACCCCTCCACTTT